Sequencing of this TCR beta chain was carried out in a study of T-cell memory formation after mild COVID-19. Study as a whole: TCR clusters largely stayed donor specific. The study, taken as a whole, reports: The CD4+ clones that contracted clustered mainly within CM and EM, and the CD8+ clones concentrated in EMRA.

This clonotype has a count of ten or more. Antigen: not known. TCRdb passed the 5' RACE reads through MiXCR, listing each CDR3 protein once. The sample carries over 130,000 distinct CDR3 sequences, 14% recorded once. The sequence came from an adult woman who had mild COVID-19 (a few samples of this study predate the infection). Cell type and time point are not known. What was sequenced was PBMCs or a T cell subset sorted from them (not recorded which).

The CDR3 here is CASSRAGGQADTQYF. The CDR3 DNA is TGTGCCAGCAGTCGAGCGGGAGGGCAAGCAGATACGCAGTATTTT. The chain recombines TRBV7-6 with TRBJ2-3; TRBD2 agrees at 10 bases. Germline V CDR1 and CDR2: SGHVS, FNYEAQ. The CDR3 is made up of 15 amino acids. The trim removed 6 bases at V and 4 bases at J, leaving 7 bases unmatched.